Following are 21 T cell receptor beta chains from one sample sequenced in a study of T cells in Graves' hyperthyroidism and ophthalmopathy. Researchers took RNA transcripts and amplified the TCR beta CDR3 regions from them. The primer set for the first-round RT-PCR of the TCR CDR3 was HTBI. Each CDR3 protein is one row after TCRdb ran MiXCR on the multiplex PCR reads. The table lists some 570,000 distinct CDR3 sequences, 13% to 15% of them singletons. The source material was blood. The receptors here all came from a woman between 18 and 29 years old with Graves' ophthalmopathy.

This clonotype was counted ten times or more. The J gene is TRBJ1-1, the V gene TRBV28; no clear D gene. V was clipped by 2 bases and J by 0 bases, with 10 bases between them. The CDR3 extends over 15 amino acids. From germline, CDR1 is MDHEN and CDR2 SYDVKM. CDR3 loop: CASSLILLMNTEAFF. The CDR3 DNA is TGTGCCAGCAGTTTAATACTCCTCATGAACACTGAAGCTTTCTTT.

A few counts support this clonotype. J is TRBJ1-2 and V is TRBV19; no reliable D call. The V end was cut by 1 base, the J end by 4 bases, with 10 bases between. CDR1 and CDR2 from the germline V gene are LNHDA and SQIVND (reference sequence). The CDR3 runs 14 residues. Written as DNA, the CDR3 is TGTGCCAGTAGTATAGTTGGTGGGAGCTATGGCTACACCTTC. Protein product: CASSIVGGSYGYTF.

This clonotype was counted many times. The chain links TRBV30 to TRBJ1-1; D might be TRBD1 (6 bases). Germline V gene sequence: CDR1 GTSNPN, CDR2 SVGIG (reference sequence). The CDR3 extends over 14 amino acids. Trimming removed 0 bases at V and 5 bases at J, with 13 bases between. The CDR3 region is CAWSVPPRGTEAFF. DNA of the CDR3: TGTGCCTGGAGTGTACCCCCCAGGGGAACTGAAGCTTTCTTT.

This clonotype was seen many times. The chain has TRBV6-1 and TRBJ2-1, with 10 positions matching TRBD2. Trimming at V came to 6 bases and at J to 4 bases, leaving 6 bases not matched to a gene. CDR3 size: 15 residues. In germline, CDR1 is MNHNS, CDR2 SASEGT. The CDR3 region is CASRDRTSGYNEQFF. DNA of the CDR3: TGTGCCAGCAGGGACCGGACTAGCGGATACAATGAGCAGTTCTTC.

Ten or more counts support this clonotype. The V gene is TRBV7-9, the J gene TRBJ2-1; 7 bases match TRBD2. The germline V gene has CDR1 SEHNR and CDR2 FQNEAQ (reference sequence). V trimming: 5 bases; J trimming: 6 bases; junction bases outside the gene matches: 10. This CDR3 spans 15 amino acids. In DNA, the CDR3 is TGTGCCAGCAGCCTCCGAACTAGCGCGGGCAATGAGCAGTTCTTC. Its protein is CASSLRTSAGNEQFF.

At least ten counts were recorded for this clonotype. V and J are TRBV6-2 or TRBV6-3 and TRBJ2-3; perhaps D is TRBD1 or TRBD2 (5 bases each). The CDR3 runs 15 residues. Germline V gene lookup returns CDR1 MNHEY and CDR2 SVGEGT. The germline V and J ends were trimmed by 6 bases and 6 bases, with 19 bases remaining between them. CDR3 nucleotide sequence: TGTGCCAGCAGACCCCGGGCCCCGGGGCCCGATACGCAGTATTTT. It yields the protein CASRPRAPGPDTQYF.

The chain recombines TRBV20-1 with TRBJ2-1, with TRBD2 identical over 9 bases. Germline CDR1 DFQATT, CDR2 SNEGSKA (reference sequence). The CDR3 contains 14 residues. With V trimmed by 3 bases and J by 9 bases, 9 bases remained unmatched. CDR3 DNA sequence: TGCAGTGCTAGGGCTAGCGGGAAAGGGAGTGAGCAGTTCTTC. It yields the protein CSARASGKGSEQFF.

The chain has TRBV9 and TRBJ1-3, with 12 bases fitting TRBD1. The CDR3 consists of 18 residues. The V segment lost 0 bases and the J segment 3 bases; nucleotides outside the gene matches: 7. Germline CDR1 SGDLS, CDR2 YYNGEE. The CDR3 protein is CASSVGRGQGAFGNTIYF. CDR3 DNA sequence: TGTGCCAGCAGCGTAGGACGGGGACAGGGGGCCTTTGGAAACACCATATATTTT.

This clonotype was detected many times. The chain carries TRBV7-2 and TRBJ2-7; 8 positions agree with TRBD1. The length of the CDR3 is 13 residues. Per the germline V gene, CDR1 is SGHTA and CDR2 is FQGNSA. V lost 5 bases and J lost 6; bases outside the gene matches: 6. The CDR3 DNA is TGTGCCAGCAGCCCCGACAGGGGCCGCGAGCAGTACTTC. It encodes CASSPDRGREQYF. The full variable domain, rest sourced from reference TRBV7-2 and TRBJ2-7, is GAGVSQSPSNKVTEKGKDVELRCDPISGHTALYWYRQSLGQGLEFLIYFQGNSAPDKSGLPSDRFSAERTGGSVSTLTIQRTQQEDSAVYLCASSPDRGREQYFGPGTRLTVT.

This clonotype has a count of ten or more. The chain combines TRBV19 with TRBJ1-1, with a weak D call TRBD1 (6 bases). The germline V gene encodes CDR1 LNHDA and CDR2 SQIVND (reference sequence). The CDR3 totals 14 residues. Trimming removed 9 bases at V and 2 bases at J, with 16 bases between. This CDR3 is CASGTSRGNTEAFF. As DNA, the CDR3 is TGTGCCAGCGGTACAAGCAGGGGAAACACTGAAGCTTTCTTT.

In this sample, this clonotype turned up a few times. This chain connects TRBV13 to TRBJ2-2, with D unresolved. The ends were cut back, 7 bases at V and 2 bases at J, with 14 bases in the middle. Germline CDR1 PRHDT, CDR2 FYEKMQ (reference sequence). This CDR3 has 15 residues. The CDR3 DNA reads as TGTGCCAGCACGATTGCAAACTATAACACCGGGGAGCTGTTTTTT. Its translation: CASTIANYNTGELFF.

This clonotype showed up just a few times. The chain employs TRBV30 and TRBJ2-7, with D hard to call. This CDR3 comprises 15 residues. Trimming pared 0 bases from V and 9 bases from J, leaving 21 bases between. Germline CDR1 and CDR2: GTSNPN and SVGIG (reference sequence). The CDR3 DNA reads TGTGCCTGGAGTGTACCGAACAGAGCACCCCTACGGCAGTACTTC. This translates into CAWSVPNRAPLRQYF.

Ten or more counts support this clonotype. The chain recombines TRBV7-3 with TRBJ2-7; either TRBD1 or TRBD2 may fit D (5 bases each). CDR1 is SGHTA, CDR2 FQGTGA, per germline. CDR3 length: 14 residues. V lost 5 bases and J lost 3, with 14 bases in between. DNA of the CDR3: TGTGCCAGCAGCCCAAACGGGGCAAACTACGAGCAGTACTTC. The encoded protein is CASSPNGANYEQYF.

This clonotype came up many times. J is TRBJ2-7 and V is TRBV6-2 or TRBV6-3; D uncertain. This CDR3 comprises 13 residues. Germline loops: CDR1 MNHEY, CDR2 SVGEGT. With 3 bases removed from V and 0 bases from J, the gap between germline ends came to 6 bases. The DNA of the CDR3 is TGTGCCAGCAGTTATGCACCCTCCTACGAGCAGTACTTC. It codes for CASSYAPSYEQYF.

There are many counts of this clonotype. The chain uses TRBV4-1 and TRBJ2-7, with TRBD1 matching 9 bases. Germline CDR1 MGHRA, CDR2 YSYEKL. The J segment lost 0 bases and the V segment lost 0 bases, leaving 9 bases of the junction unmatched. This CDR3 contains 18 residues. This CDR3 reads CASSQEAAGTGPSYEQYF. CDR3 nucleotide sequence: TGCGCCAGCAGCCAAGAAGCCGCAGGGACAGGGCCCTCCTACGAGCAGTACTTC.

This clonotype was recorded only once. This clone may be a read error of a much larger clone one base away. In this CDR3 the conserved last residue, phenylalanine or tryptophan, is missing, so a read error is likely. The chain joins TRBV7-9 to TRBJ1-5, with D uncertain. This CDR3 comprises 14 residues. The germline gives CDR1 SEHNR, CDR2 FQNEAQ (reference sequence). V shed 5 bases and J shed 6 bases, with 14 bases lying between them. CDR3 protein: CASSLGGHPQPQHS. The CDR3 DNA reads TGTGCCAGCAGCCTGGGAGGGCACCCTCAGCCCCAGCATTCT.

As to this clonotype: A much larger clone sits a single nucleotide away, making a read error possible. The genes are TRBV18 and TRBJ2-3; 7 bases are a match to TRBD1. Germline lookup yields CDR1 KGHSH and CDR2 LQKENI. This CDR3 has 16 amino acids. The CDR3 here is CASSPRDSWLTDTRYF. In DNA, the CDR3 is TGTGCCAGCTCACCCCGGGACAGTTGGTTAACAGATACGCGGTATTTT.

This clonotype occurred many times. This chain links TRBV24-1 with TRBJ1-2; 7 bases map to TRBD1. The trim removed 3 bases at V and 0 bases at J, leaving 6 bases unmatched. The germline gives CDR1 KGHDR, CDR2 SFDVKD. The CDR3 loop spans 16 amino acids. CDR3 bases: TGTGCCACCAGTGATCCCGGACAGGATACTAACTATGGCTACACCTTC. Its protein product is CATSDPGQDTNYGYTF.

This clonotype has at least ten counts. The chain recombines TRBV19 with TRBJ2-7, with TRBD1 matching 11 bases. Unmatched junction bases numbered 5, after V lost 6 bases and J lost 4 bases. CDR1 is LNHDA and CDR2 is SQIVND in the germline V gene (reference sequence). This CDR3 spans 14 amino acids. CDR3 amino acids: CASRTGQGAYEQYF. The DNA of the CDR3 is TGTGCCAGTAGGACTGGACAGGGGGCTTACGAGCAGTACTTC.

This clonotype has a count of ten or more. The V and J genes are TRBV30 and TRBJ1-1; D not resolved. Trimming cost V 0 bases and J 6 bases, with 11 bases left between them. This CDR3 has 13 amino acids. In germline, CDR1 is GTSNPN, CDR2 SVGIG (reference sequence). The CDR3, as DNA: TGTGCCTGGAGTGTAAAGGGAAGCCCTGAAGCTTTCTTT. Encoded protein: CAWSVKGSPEAFF.

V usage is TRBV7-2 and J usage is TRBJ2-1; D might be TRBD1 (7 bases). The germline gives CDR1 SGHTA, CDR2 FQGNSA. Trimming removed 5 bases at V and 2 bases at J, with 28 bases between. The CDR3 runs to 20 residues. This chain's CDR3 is CASSQGGGSGPRGPYNEQFF. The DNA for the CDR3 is TGTGCCAGCAGCCAGGGGGGTGGTTCCGGGCCTAGGGGCCCCTACAATGAGCAGTTCTTC.